The rows below give T cell receptor beta chains drawn from one sample of a study of cytomegalovirus exposure and HLA in healthy donors. Measured with immunoSEQ multiplex PCR; TCRdb has only the in-frame clones, and not every one. The repertoire holds about 92,000 clones, with roughly 70% as singletons. Sequenced sample: PBMCs. The receptors were sampled from a woman aged 18-35 years in good health and CMV-seropositive. The CDR3 runs from the conserved cysteine through the conserved F or W. A D gene is named only where the DNA matches it firmly. The size field is filled for only some rows; it gives once, few, many or a size class.

CDR3 DNA: TGTGCCAGCAGCCCAATCCTCGAGTGGGAGGGCCCAAACTCCTACGAGCAGTACTTC; CDR3 protein: CASSPILEWEGPNSYEQYF; J gene: TRBJ2-7; clone size: NA; D gene: TRBD2; V gene: TRBV4-2
CDR3 DNA: TGTGCCAGCAGCCAGGAGGGTCCTCCTCGCACAGATACGCAGTATTTT; CDR3 protein: CASSQEGPPRTDTQYF; J gene: TRBJ2-3; clone size: few; D gene: NA; V gene: TRBV4-2
CDR3 DNA: TGTGCCAGCAGCTTAGTAGGGACTAGCGGGGAGCTGTTTTTT; CDR3 protein: CASSLVGTSGELFF; J gene: TRBJ2-2; clone size: NA; D gene: TRBD2; V gene: TRBV11-2
CDR3 DNA: TGTGCCAGCCTCCGCGACAGAAATCAGCCCCAGCATTTT; CDR3 protein: CASLRDRNQPQHF; J gene: TRBJ1-5; clone size: NA; D gene: NA; V gene: TRBV6-1
CDR3 DNA: TGTGCCAGTAGTCCGAGGAATTCACCCCTCCACTTT; CDR3 protein: CASSPRNSPLHF; J gene: TRBJ1-6; clone size: NA; D gene: NA; V gene: TRBV19
CDR3 DNA: TGTGCCAGCAGTTATAAGGGGGGGGTTGAGTACTTC; CDR3 protein: CASSYKGGVEYF; J gene: TRBJ2-7; clone size: NA; D gene: NA; V gene: TRBV6-5
CDR3 DNA: TGTGCCAGCTCACCAAGGGACAACTCTGGAAACACCATATATTTT; CDR3 protein: CASSPRDNSGNTIYF; J gene: TRBJ1-3; clone size: NA; D gene: NA; V gene: TRBV18
CDR3 DNA: TGTTCCAGCAGCGGCGGGACTAGCGGGACTAAAGTCTACGAGCAGTACTTC; CDR3 protein: CSSSGGTSGTKVYEQYF; J gene: TRBJ2-7; clone size: NA; D gene: TRBD2; V gene: TRBV7-9
CDR3 DNA: TGTGCCAGCAGTTTATCCGGGGCGGGGGTTGAAAAACTGTTTTTT; CDR3 protein: CASSLSGAGVEKLFF; J gene: TRBJ1-4; clone size: NA; D gene: NA; V gene: TRBV28
CDR3 DNA: TGTGCCAGTATAGGACAGGGTGGGGCCGGGGAGCTGTTTTTT; CDR3 protein: CASIGQGGAGELFF; J gene: TRBJ2-2; clone size: NA; D gene: TRBD1; V gene: TRBV19
CDR3 DNA: TGTGCCAGCAGAAATAGCGGGAACTACGAGCAGTACTTC; CDR3 protein: CASRNSGNYEQYF; J gene: TRBJ2-7; clone size: NA; D gene: TRBD2; V gene: TRBV6-5
CDR3 DNA: TGTGCCAGCAGCTTACTCCAGGAGACAGGATACCCCTACGAGCAGTACTTC; CDR3 protein: CASSLLQETGYPYEQYF; J gene: TRBJ2-7; clone size: few; D gene: NA; V gene: TRBV7-9
CDR3 DNA: TGTGCCAGTAGTGCCCAGACAGCGACTGAAGCTTTCTTT; CDR3 protein: CASSAQTATEAFF; J gene: TRBJ1-1; clone size: NA; D gene: NA; V gene: TRBV19
CDR3 DNA: TGTGCCAGCAGTTCCCAGGGACTTATTATCGGGGAGCTGTTTTTT; CDR3 protein: CASSSQGLIIGELFF; J gene: TRBJ2-2; clone size: NA; D gene: NA; V gene: TRBV6-1
CDR3 DNA: TGTGCCAGCAGCTTGGCCCGGGAAGAAGCTTTCTTT; CDR3 protein: CASSLAREEAFF; J gene: TRBJ1-1; clone size: NA; D gene: NA; V gene: TRBV5-4
CDR3 DNA: TGTGCCAGCAGTTCGGGACAGATCCAAGAGACCCAGTACTTC; CDR3 protein: CASSSGQIQETQYF; J gene: TRBJ2-5; clone size: NA; D gene: TRBD1; V gene: TRBV6-1
CDR3 DNA: TGTGCCAGCAGCCGAACCGGGACAGGGAGGTACGAGCAGTACTTC; CDR3 protein: CASSRTGTGRYEQYF; J gene: TRBJ2-7; clone size: NA; D gene: TRBD1; V gene: TRBV5-4
CDR3 DNA: TGTGCCTGGAGCAGAGACAGCGGACAGGGAAACACCATATATTTT; CDR3 protein: CAWSRDSGQGNTIYF; J gene: TRBJ1-3; clone size: NA; D gene: NA; V gene: TRBV30
CDR3 DNA: TGTGCCAGCAGCTTAGGACAGGGAGGTACCTACGAGCAGTACTTC; CDR3 protein: CASSLGQGGTYEQYF; J gene: TRBJ2-7; clone size: NA; D gene: NA; V gene: TRBV7-6
CDR3 DNA: TGTGCCAGCAGCTTGGACAGGGACTACGAGCAGTACTTC; CDR3 protein: CASSLDRDYEQYF; J gene: TRBJ2-7; clone size: few; D gene: NA; V gene: TRBV5-4
CDR3 DNA: TGTGCCAGCAGCTTAGTCGGACAGGGGTCCTACGAGCAGTACTTC; CDR3 protein: CASSLVGQGSYEQYF; J gene: TRBJ2-7; clone size: NA; D gene: TRBD1; V gene: TRBV11-1
CDR3 DNA: TGTGCCAGCAGCAGAAACGGACAGGCGGCCTACGAGCAGTACTTC; CDR3 protein: CASSRNGQAAYEQYF; J gene: TRBJ2-7; clone size: NA; D gene: TRBD1; V gene: TRBV7-8
CDR3 DNA: TGCGCCAGCAGCCCCTTTAGCGGGGGGAGCTCCTACAATGAGCAGTTCTTC; CDR3 protein: CASSPFSGGSSYNEQFF; J gene: TRBJ2-1; clone size: NA; D gene: TRBD2; V gene: TRBV4-3
CDR3 DNA: TGTGCCTGGAGTGTTTTGGGACTACAGGCAGATACGCAGTATTTT; CDR3 protein: CAWSVLGLQADTQYF; J gene: TRBJ2-3; clone size: once; D gene: TRBD2; V gene: TRBV30